These 21 T cell receptor beta chains originate from one sample sequenced in a study of blood T cell repertoires in COVID-19. Clones were read by immunoSEQ multiplex PCR, and TCRdb kept only the in-frame ones, dropping some. Among tens of thousands of clones, 75% to 90% were seen once, and the ten largest hold 4.9%. The material sequenced was peripheral blood. These receptors were collected from a man in his sixties with active COVID-19.

V is TRBV19 and J is TRBJ1-2, with D tentatively TRBD1 (5 bases). Germline CDR1 and CDR2: LNHDA and SQIVND (reference sequence). Trimming removed 0 bases from V and 8 bases from J, with 13 bases in between. The CDR3 is 14 amino acids. CDR3 loop: CASSIDGTPWGYTF. The CDR3 nucleotides are TGTGCCAGTAGTATAGACGGGACTCCCTGGGGCTACACCTTC.

This chain connects TRBV7-3 to TRBJ2-1, with a possible D match to TRBD2 (6 bases). The CDR3 is made up of 14 amino acids. Germline V gene sequence: CDR1 SGHTA, CDR2 FQGTGA. Trimming shortened V by 3 bases and J by 9 bases, and 15 bases separated the two germline ends. CDR3 DNA sequence: TGTGCCAGCAGCTTCGGGACTCAGAGCGCTGAGCAGTTCTTC. It codes for CASSFGTQSAEQFF. Full variable domain (remainder filled in from reference TRBV7-3 and TRBJ2-1): GAGVSQTPSNKVTEKGKYVELRCDPISGHTALYWYRQSLGQGPEFLIYFQGTGAADDSGLPNDRFFAVRPEGSVSTLKIQRTERGDSAVYLCASSFGTQSAEQFFGPGTRLTVL.

The V and J genes are TRBV5-5 and TRBJ2-1; TRBD1 agrees at 10 bases. CDR1 is SGHKS, CDR2 YYEKEE, per germline (reference sequence). This CDR3 contains 15 residues. Trimming took 1 base from V and 7 from J; bases not matched to a gene: 5. The CDR3 loop is CASSLSTGGRNEQFF. CDR3 nucleotide sequence: TGTGCCAGCAGCTTGTCGACAGGGGGCCGTAATGAGCAGTTCTTC.

The V gene is TRBV6-5, the J gene TRBJ2-5, with D possibly being TRBD1 (6 bases). The CDR3 consists of 15 residues. CDR1 is MNHEY, CDR2 SVGAGI, per germline. The V end was cut by 1 base, the J end by 2 bases, with 11 bases between. CDR3 sequence: CASSYLTQGQETQYF. The DNA for the CDR3 is TGTGCCAGCAGTTACTTAACACAGGGACAAGAGACCCAGTACTTC.

This sequence joins TRBV6-5 and TRBJ1-4, with TRBD1 matching 8 bases. The V and J ends lost 0 bases and 5 bases, in that order; junction bases with no gene match: 5. From germline, CDR1 is MNHEY and CDR2 SVGAGI. The CDR3 has 16 residues. The CDR3 loop reads CASSYSRRQGNEKLFF. Written as DNA, the CDR3 is TGTGCCAGCAGTTACTCGAGGAGACAGGGGAATGAAAAACTGTTTTTT.

The CDR3 loop is CASGLSGQGWTQYF. The CDR3, as DNA: TGTGCCAGCGGATTATCGGGACAGGGGTGGACCCAGTACTTC. The chain combines TRBV5-6 with TRBJ2-5; 10 bases are shared with TRBD1. Germline V CDR1 and CDR2: SGHDT, YYEEEE. This CDR3 spans 14 amino acids. Losses at the gene ends were 7 bases for V and 7 bases for J; bases not matched to a gene: 10.

The CDR3 region is CATSGRGGNQPQHF. The CDR3 DNA is TGTGCCACCAGTGGCAGGGGAGGCAATCAGCCCCAGCATTTT. The chain links TRBV24-1 to TRBJ1-5; TRBD1 is a possible D gene (6 bases). The CDR3 sequence is 14 residues long. Germline V gives CDR1 KGHDR, CDR2 SFDVKD. Trimming took off 5 bases at V and 2 bases at J, with 9 bases between the two ends.

This chain links TRBV5-6 with TRBJ1-5, with TRBD1 as a possible D gene (5 bases). Germline lookup yields CDR1 SGHDT and CDR2 YYEEEE. V lost 3 bases, J lost 7 bases, and 17 bases lay in between. CDR3 length: 15 residues. CDR3 residues: CASSSGWGGGQPQHF. CDR3 bases: TGTGCCAGCAGCTCCGGTTGGGGGGGAGGACAGCCCCAGCATTTT.

The table lists this clone with a few counts. The rearrangement joins TRBV9 to TRBJ1-2; possible D gene TRBD1, 6 bases. The CDR3 spans 14 residues. The V gene's germline CDR1 is SGDLS and CDR2 YYNGEE. Deletions cut 3 bases from V and 7 bases from J, with 16 bases between. CDR3 residues: CASSALQGRGGYTF. The CDR3 DNA reads TGTGCCAGCAGCGCGTTACAGGGAAGGGGTGGCTACACCTTC.

V is TRBV19 and J is TRBJ2-7; TRBD1 is a possible D gene (6 bases). V was shortened by 8 bases and J by 6 bases, with 17 bases between the two germline ends. The CDR3 is 13 residues long. Germline V gene lookup returns CDR1 LNHDA and CDR2 SQIVND (reference sequence). The CDR3 region is CASSTGHRVEQYF. The DNA for the CDR3 is TGTGCCAGTTCCACGGGACACCGCGTCGAGCAGTACTTC.

CDR3 sequence: CASSQGGQTYEQYF. The CDR3 DNA reads as TGTGCCAGCAGCCAAGGGGGACAGACCTACGAGCAGTACTTC. The chain recombines TRBV4-2 with TRBJ2-7, with 7 bases matching TRBD1. This CDR3 spans 14 amino acids. V dropped 1 base and J dropped 2; count of bases not matched to a gene: 2. Germline CDR1 LGHNA, CDR2 YNFKEQ.

The chain uses TRBV4-2 and TRBJ1-1; weak D call: TRBD1 (6 bases). The CDR3 is 14 amino acids. V lost 4 bases and J lost 4, with 13 bases in between. Per germline, CDR1 LGHNA and CDR2 YNFKEQ. The CDR3 here is CASSRGTFGTEAFF. CDR3 coding DNA: TGTGCCAGCAGCCGAGGGACATTTGGCACTGAAGCTTTCTTT.

V and J are TRBV5-1 and TRBJ1-5; TRBD1 matches at 7 bases. Germline V gene data show CDR1 as SGHRS and CDR2 as YFSETQ. The CDR3 totals 14 residues. V gave up 0 bases and J gave up 5 bases; unmatched junction bases: 2. CDR3 residues: CASSLGDSDQPQHF. The CDR3 coding sequence is TGCGCCAGCAGCTTGGGGGACAGCGATCAGCCCCAGCATTTT.

The chain has TRBV3-1 (or the pseudogene TRBV3-2) and TRBJ1-6; the D gene is possibly TRBD1 (6 bases). Germline V gene lookup returns CDR1 LGHDT and CDR2 YNNKEL (reference sequence). The V gene lost 8 bases and the J gene lost 9 bases, with 20 bases spanning the gap. CDR3 length: 15 residues. In DNA form, the CDR3 reads TGTGCCAGCTCCCAGGGACAAACTTCGGGTTCACCCCTCCACTTT. Its protein product is CASSQGQTSGSPLHF.

V usage is TRBV6-5 and J usage is TRBJ1-2, with D maybe TRBD1 (5 bases). The CDR3 loop spans 15 amino acids. Germline V CDR1 and CDR2: MNHEY, SVGAGI. Trimming shortened V by 7 bases and J by 8 bases, and 23 bases separated the two germline ends. The CDR3 spells CASTLNRDYPRGYTF. CDR3 nucleotides: TGTGCCAGCACCCTGAACCGGGACTACCCTCGCGGCTACACCTTC.

V and J are TRBV4-3 and TRBJ2-2; tentatively, D is TRBD2 (7 bases). CDR3 length equals 15 residues. Germline V lookup: CDR1 LGHNA, CDR2 YSLEER. The V gene lost 0 bases and the J gene lost 5 bases, with 10 bases spanning the gap. The CDR3 spells CASSQERGATGELFF. The CDR3 DNA sequence: TGCGCCAGCAGCCAAGAACGGGGGGCGACCGGGGAGCTGTTTTTT.

This rearrangement joins TRBV7-2 to TRBJ1-1; tentatively, D is TRBD1 (5 bases). Germline CDR1 is SGHTA and CDR2 is FQGNSA. Trimming removed 2 bases at V and 1 base at J, with 14 bases between. This CDR3 region has 16 residues. The CDR3 loop is CASSLQAGWANTEAFF. The CDR3, as DNA: TGTGCCAGCAGCTTACAGGCAGGGTGGGCGAACACTGAAGCTTTCTTT. The variable domain in full, completed from reference TRBV7-2 and TRBJ1-1, reads GAGVSQSPSNKVTEKGKDVELRCDPISGHTALYWYRQSLGQGLEFLIYFQGNSAPDKSGLPSDRFSAERTGGSVSTLTIQRTQQEDSAVYLCASSLQAGWANTEAFFGQGTRLTVV.

The chain is built from TRBV19 and TRBJ1-1, with 7 bases lining up with TRBD1. In germline, CDR1 is LNHDA, CDR2 SQIVND (reference sequence). Trimming cost V 3 bases and J 1 base; bases outside gene matches: 8. This CDR3 is 16 amino acids long. The CDR3: CASSIVPGQRNTEAFF. CDR3 bases: TGTGCCAGTAGTATTGTCCCGGGACAGAGGAACACTGAAGCTTTCTTT. Complete variable domain (other parts from reference TRBV19 and TRBJ1-1): DGGITQSPKYLFRKEGQNVTLSCEQNLNHDAMYWYRQDPGQGLRLIYYSQIVNDFQKGDIAEGYSVSREKKESFPLTVTSAQKNPTAFYLCASSIVPGQRNTEAFFGQGTRLTVV.

The rearrangement links TRBV6-4 to TRBJ2-7, with 8 bases aligning to TRBD2. J was trimmed by 0 bases and V by 5 bases; bases with no gene match: 3. This CDR3 has 14 amino acids. From germline, CDR1 is MRHNA and CDR2 SNTAGT. The CDR3 region is CASSHSGVSYEQYF. The CDR3 DNA is TGTGCCAGCAGTCATAGCGGGGTCTCCTACGAGCAGTACTTC.

CDR3 sequence (DNA): TGTGCCAGCGAGGGACAGGGGATTGAAAAACTGTTTTTT. Protein product: CASEGQGIEKLFF. The V and J genes are TRBV5-6 and TRBJ1-4; 10 bases align to TRBD1. Germline V gene sequence: CDR1 SGHDT, CDR2 YYEEEE. The CDR3 has 13 amino acids. The J segment lost 7 bases and the V segment lost 7 bases, leaving 4 bases of the junction unmatched.

The chain combines TRBV24-1 with TRBJ2-3; tentatively, D is TRBD2 (6 bases). CDR1 and CDR2 from the germline V gene are KGHDR and SFDVKD. V was clipped by 4 bases and J by 0 bases, with 13 bases between them. The CDR3 sequence is 16 residues long. CDR3 nucleotide sequence: TGTGCCACCAGTGACCCCGACGGGACTAGCACAGATACGCAGTATTTT. This gives the protein CATSDPDGTSTDTQYF.